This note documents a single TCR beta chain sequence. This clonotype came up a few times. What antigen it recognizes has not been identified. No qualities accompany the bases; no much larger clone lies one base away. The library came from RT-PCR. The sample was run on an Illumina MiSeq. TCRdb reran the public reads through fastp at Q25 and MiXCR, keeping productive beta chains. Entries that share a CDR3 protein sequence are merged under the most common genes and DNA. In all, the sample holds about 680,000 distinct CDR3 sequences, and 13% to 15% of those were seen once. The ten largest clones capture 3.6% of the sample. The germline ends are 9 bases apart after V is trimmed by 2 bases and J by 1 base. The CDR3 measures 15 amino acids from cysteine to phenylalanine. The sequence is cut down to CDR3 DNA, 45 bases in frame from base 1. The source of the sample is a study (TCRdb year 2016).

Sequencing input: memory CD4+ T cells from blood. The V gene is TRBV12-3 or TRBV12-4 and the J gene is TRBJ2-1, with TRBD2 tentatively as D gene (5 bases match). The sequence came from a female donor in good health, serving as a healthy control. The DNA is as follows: TGTGCCAGCAGTTTAACGAGGGAATCCTACAATGAGCAGTTCTTC. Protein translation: CASSLTRESYNEQFF.